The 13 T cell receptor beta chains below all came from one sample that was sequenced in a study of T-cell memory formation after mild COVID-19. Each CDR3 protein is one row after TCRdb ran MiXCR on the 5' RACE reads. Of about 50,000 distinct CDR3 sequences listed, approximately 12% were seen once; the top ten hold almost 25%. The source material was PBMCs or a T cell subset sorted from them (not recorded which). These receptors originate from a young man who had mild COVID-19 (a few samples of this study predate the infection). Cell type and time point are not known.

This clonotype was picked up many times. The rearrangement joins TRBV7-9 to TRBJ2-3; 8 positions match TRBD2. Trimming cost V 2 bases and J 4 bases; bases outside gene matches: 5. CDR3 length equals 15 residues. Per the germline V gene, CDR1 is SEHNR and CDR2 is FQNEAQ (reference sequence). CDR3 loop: CASSLYGGAADTQYF. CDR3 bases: TGTGCCAGCAGCTTATACGGGGGGGCCGCAGATACGCAGTATTTT. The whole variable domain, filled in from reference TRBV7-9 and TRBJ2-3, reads DTGVSQNPRHKITKRGQNVTFRCDPISEHNRLYWYRQTLGQGPEFLTYFQNEAQLEKSRLLSDRFSAERPKGSFSTLEIQRTEQGDSAMYLCASSLYGGAADTQYFGPGTRLTVL.

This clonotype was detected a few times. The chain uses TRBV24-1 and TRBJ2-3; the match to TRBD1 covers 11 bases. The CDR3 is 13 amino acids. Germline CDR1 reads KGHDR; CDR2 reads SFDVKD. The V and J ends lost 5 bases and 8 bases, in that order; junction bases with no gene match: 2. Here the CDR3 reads CATSAGTGGTQYF. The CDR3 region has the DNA TGTGCCACCAGTGCGGGGACAGGGGGTACGCAGTATTTT.

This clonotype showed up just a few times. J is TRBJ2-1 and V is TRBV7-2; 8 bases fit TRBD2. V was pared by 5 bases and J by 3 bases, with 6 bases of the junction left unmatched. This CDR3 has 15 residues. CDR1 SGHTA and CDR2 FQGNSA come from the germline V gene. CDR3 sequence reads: CASSLGGANYNEQFF. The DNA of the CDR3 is TGTGCCAGCAGCCTCGGGGGGGCCAACTACAATGAGCAGTTCTTC. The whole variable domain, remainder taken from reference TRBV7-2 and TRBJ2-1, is GAGVSQSPSNKVTEKGKDVELRCDPISGHTALYWYRQSLGQGLEFLIYFQGNSAPDKSGLPSDRFSAERTGGSVSTLTIQRTQQEDSAVYLCASSLGGANYNEQFFGPGTRLTVL.

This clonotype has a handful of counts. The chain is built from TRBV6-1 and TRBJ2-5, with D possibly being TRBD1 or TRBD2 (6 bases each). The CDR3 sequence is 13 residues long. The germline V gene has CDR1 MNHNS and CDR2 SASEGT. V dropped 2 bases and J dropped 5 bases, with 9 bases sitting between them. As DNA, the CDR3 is TGTGCCAGCAGTGAATTGGGGGGCGAGACCCAGTACTTC. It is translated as CASSELGGETQYF.

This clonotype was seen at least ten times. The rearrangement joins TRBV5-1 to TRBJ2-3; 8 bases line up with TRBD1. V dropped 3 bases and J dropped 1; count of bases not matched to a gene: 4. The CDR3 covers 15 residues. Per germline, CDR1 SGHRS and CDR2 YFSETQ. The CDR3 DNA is TGCGCCAGCAGCTGGACAGGGCAACGCACAGATACGCAGTATTTT. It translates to CASSWTGQRTDTQYF.

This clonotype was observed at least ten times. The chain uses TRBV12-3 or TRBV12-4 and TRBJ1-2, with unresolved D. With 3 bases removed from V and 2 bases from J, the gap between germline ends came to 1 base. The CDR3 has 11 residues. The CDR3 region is CASSFNYGYTF. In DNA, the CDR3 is TGTGCCAGCAGTTTCAACTATGGCTACACCTTC.

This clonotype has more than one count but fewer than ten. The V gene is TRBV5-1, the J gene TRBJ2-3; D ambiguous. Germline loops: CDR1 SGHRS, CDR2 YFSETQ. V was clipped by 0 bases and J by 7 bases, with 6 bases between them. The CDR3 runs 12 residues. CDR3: CASSLEPNTQYF. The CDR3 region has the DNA TGCGCCAGCAGCTTGGAGCCAAATACGCAGTATTTT.

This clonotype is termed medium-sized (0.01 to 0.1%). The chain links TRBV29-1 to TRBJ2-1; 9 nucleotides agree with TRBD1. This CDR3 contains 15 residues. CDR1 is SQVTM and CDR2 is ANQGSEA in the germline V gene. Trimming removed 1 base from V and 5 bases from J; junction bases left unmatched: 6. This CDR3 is CSVEGGDREDNEQFF. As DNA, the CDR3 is TGCAGCGTTGAAGGGGGGGACAGGGAAGACAATGAGCAGTTCTTC.

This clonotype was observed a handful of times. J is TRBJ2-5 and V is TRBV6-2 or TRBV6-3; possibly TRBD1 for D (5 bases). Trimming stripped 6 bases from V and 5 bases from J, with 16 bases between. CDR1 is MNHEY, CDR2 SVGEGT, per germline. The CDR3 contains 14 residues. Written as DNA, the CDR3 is TGTGCCAGCAGGATCAAGGGGAAGGGCGAGACCCAGTACTTC. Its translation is CASRIKGKGETQYF.

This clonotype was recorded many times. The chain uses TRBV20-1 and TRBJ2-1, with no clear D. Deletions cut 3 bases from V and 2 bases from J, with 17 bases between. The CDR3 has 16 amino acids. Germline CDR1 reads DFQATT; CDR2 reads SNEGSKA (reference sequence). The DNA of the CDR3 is TGCAGTGCTAGCCGGCGTTCTGCCTTAACCTACAATGAGCAGTTCTTC. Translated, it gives CSASRRSALTYNEQFF.

CDR3 protein: CSAKTGTATDTQYF. For the CDR3, the DNA is TGCAGTGCGAAGACAGGAACGGCGACAGATACGCAGTATTTT. The chain is built from TRBV20-1 and TRBJ2-3, with a weak D call TRBD1 (6 bases). The CDR3 loop spans 14 amino acids. V was clipped by 6 bases and J by 3 bases, with 16 bases between them. Germline values: CDR1 DFQATT, CDR2 SNEGSKA (reference sequence).

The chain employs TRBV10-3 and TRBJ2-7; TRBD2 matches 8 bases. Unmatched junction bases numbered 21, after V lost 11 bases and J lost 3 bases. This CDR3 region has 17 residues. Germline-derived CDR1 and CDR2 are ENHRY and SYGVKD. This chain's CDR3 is CALRSRLAHLRGYEQYV. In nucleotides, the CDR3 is TGTGCCCTTCGAAGCCGACTAGCGCATCTTAGGGGCTACGAGCAGTACGTC.

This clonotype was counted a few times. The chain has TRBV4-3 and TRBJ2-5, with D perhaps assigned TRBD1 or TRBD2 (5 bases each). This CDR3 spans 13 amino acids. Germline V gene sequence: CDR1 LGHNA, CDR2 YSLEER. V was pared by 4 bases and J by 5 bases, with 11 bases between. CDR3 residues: CASSLGRQETQYF. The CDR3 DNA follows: TGCGCCAGCAGCCTGGGACGGCAGGAGACCCAGTACTTC.